This T cell receptor (beta chain) was sequenced in a study of regulatory T cells in long-lasting Graves disease. The CDR3 extends over 15 amino acids. CDR1 LGHDT and CDR2 YNNKEL come from the germline V gene (reference sequence). V trimming: 3 bases; J trimming: 1 base; junction bases outside the gene matches: 5. About this clonotype itself: Antigen: not known.

CDR3-region Arm-PCR and iRepertoire HTBI primers produced the TCR beta libraries. From the multiplex PCR reads, TCRdb called clonotypes with MiXCR, one entry per CDR3 protein. This table holds 700,000 or so distinct CDR3 sequences, approximately 29% found once. As for time point: persistent/refractory GD, antithyroid drugs over 5 years with positive TRAb. From PBMCs, RNA was extracted and then used to make the TCR library. As collected, the peripheral blood samples measured around 9 milliliters each and went into EDTA tubes. General study findings and limits: Gene preferences differed: TRBV28, TRBJ1-2, TRBJ2-5 in persistent cases.

The gene calls are TRBV3-1 and TRBJ1-1; 7 bases line up with TRBD1. The material was peripheral blood mononuclear cells (PBMCs), obtained when the disease was refractory, from a patient treated with antithyroid drugs. This TCR derives from a female donor with Graves disease. The CDR3 region is CASSQAGQTNTEAFF. For the CDR3, the DNA is TGTGCCAGCAGCCAGGCGGGACAGACGAACACTGAAGCTTTCTTT.